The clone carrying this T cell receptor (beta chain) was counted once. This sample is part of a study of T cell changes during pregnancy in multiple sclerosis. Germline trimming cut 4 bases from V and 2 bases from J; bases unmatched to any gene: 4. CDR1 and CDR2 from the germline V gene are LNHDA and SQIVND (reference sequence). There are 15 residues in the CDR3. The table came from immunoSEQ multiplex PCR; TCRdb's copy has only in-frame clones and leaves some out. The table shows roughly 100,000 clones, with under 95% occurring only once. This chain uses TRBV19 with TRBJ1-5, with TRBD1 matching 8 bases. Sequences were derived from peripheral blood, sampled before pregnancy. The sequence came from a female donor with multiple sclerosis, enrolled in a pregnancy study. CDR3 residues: CASSKTDRGNQPQHF. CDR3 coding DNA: TGTGCCAGTAGTAAAACGGACAGGGGCAATCAGCCCCAGCATTTT.